The 11 T cell receptor beta chains below were found in one sample sequenced in a study of CD8 T cells in ankylosing spondylitis. TCRdb recomputed calls from the 5' RACE reads with MiXCR, one row per CDR3 protein. This table holds some 200,000 distinct CDR3 sequences, 7% to 8% found once. No antigen has been identified for these receptors. Study observations and caveats: There was a TCR beta motif, made of several highly homologous variants, that appeared characteristic of ankylosing spondylitis blood.

Specimen: blood, either unsorted or a sorted T cell fraction (not recorded which). All receptors come from a male donor with ankylosing spondylitis.

The chain joins TRBV14 to TRBJ1-6; no clear D. This CDR3 comprises 16 residues. V was clipped by 0 bases and J by 3 bases, with 9 bases between them. CDR1 and CDR2 from the germline V gene are SGHDN and FVKESK. The CDR3 region has the DNA TGTGCCAGCAGCCAAGATGCCCCACGCTATAATTCACCCCTCCACTTT. Encoded protein: CASSQDAPRYNSPLHF. Together with reference TRBV14 and TRBJ1-6, the CDR3 gives the full variable domain: EAGVTQFPSHSVIEKGQTVTLRCDPISGHDNLYWYRRVMGKEIKFLLHFVKESKQDESGMPNNRFLAERTGGTYSTLKVQPAELEDSGVYFCASSQDAPRYNSPLHFGNGTRLTVT.

This clonotype was seen repeatedly, ten times or more. This chain links TRBV6-1 with TRBJ2-6; TRBD1 is a possible D gene (6 bases). V gave up 6 bases and J gave up 0 bases, with 18 bases separating them. The CDR3 contains 18 residues. CDR1 is MNHNS, CDR2 SASEGT, per germline. CDR3 coding DNA: TGTGCCAGCAGCCTCACAGGGCCCTTAAGCTCTGGGGCCAACGTCCTGACTTTC. It specifies CASSLTGPLSSGANVLTF.

This clonotype was observed many times. This chain joins TRBV12-3 or TRBV12-4 and TRBJ1-2, with D possibly TRBD1 on 5 matching bases. V was shortened by 7 bases and J by 4 bases, with 16 bases between the two germline ends. The CDR3 is 14 residues long. CDR3 residues: CASNEPGPRYGYTF. DNA of the CDR3: TGTGCCAGCAACGAGCCGGGACCGCGCTATGGCTACACCTTC.

This clonotype was counted a few times. This sequence joins TRBV6-2 or TRBV6-3 and TRBJ2-1; possibly TRBD2 for D (5 bases). The CDR3 runs to 14 residues. Germline V gene sequence: CDR1 MNHEY, CDR2 SVGEGT. The ends were cut back, 2 bases at V and 5 bases at J, with 10 bases in the middle. The CDR3 bases are TGTGCCAGCAGTTACGCGGAGGTCCACAATGAGCAGTTCTTC. Protein: CASSYAEVHNEQFF.

This clonotype was counted at least ten times. The chain recombines TRBV29-1 with TRBJ1-2; no clear D. The V gene's germline CDR1 is SQVTM and CDR2 ANQGSEA. Trimming cost V 7 bases and J 2 bases, with 17 bases left between them. This CDR3 contains 14 residues. The CDR3 DNA reads TGCAGCGCTCTCACACCCGGGCGCAACTATGGCTACACCTTC. Translating gives CSALTPGRNYGYTF.

This clonotype has ten or more counts. V and J are TRBV10-3 and TRBJ2-2; D uncertain. Trimming took off 11 bases at V and 6 bases at J, with 10 bases between the two ends. CDR3 length: 11 amino acids. Looked up from germline, CDR1 is ENHRY and CDR2 is SYGVKD. DNA of the CDR3: TGTGCCGTCGAAATCGCCGGGGAGCTGTTTTTT. Its translation: CAVEIAGELFF.

The table lists this clonotype with many counts. V gene TRBV4-2 combines with J gene TRBJ1-2; tentatively, D is TRBD1 (5 bases). There are 12 residues in the CDR3. The germline gives CDR1 LGHNA, CDR2 YNFKEQ. V shed 0 bases and J shed 7 bases, with 6 bases lying between them. The CDR3 spells CASSQDGGGYTF. CDR3 nucleotide sequence: TGTGCCAGCAGCCAAGACGGGGGTGGCTACACCTTC.

The chain is built from TRBV9 and TRBJ1-3, with 9 positions matching TRBD1. CDR1 and CDR2 from the germline V gene are SGDLS and YYNGEE. The CDR3 totals 17 residues. The V gene end was trimmed by 4 bases and the J gene end by 0 bases; junction bases not matched to a gene: 8. CDR3: CASSRSGTGRSGNTIYF. The CDR3 DNA sequence: TGTGCCAGCAGCCGATCCGGGACAGGGCGCTCTGGAAACACCATATATTTT.

At least ten counts were recorded for this clonotype. V and J are TRBV4-3 and TRBJ2-2, with 8 bases matching TRBD2. The CDR3 covers 16 residues. Per germline, CDR1 LGHNA and CDR2 YSLEER. The J segment lost 5 bases and the V segment lost 3 bases, leaving 8 bases of the junction unmatched. CDR3: CASSHGTSGSTGELFF. CDR3 bases: TGCGCCAGCAGCCATGGGACTAGTGGTTCGACCGGGGAGCTGTTTTTT.

This clonotype was detected ten times or more. The chain employs TRBV28 and TRBJ1-1, with D hard to call. The CDR3 sequence is 14 residues long. Per germline, CDR1 MDHEN and CDR2 SYDVKM. V was trimmed by 6 bases and J by 4 bases, leaving 15 bases between them. The chain's CDR3 is CASRVSGYGTEAFF. The CDR3 DNA is TGTGCCAGCAGGGTATCCGGGTACGGCACTGAAGCTTTCTTT.

The chain links TRBV4-3 to TRBJ2-1, with D possibly TRBD1 on 6 matching bases. This CDR3 has 15 residues. V shed 3 bases and J shed 4 bases, with 13 bases lying between them. The germline CDR1 and CDR2 sequences are LGHNA and YSLEER. In nucleotides, the CDR3 is TGCGCCAGCAGCCATTTGGGGGCGAGTTACAATGAGCAGTTCTTC. It codes for CASSHLGASYNEQFF.